This T cell receptor (beta chain) was retrieved from a study of blood T cell repertoires in COVID-19. Study in general: The analysed material was cDNA or gDNA that came from T cells, B-cell-depleted T cells, or PBMCs.

Assay: immunoSEQ multiplex PCR; the TCRdb copy retains only in-frame clones and omits some. The sample has about 100,000 clones; more than 65% are singletons. Germline assignment: CDR1 LNHDA and CDR2 SQIVND (reference sequence). Trimming at V came to 10 bases and at J to 3 bases, leaving 14 bases not matched to a gene. This CDR3 has 15 amino acids. The receptor comes from a man in his 70s with active or convalescent COVID-19. Input material: peripheral blood. The chain uses TRBV19 and TRBJ1-1; 7 nucleotides agree with TRBD1. The chain's CDR3 is CATTRRTGLHTEAFF. Here the CDR3 DNA reads TGTGCCACTACTAGGAGGACAGGCCTACACACTGAAGCTTTCTTT. Looking up the rest from reference TRBV19 and TRBJ1-1 gives the full variable domain: DGGITQSPKYLFRKEGQNVTLSCEQNLNHDAMYWYRQDPGQGLRLIYYSQIVNDFQKGDIAEGYSVSREKKESFPLTVTSAQKNPTAFYLCATTRRTGLHTEAFFGQGTRLTVV.